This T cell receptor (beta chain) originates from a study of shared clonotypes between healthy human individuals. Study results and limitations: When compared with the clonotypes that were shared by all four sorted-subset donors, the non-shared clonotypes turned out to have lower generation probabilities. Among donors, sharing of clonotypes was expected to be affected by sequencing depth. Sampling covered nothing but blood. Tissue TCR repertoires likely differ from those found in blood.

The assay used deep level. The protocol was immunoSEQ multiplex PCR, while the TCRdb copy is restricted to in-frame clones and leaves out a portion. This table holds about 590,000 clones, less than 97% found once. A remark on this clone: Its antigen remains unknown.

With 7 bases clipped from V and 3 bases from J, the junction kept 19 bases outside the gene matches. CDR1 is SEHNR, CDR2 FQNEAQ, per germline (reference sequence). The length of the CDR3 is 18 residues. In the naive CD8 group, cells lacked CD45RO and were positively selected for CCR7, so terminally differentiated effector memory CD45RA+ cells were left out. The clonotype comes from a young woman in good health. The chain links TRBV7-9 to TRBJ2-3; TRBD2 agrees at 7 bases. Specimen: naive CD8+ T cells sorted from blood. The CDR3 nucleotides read TGTGCCAGCACCTGGGAGGGTGGGCGGACGAGCCAAACAGATACGCAGTATTTT. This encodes CASTWEGGRTSQTDTQYF.